The TCR beta chain under discussion was sequenced for a study of cytomegalovirus exposure and HLA in healthy donors. The study's findings and limits: Solely CMV serostatus was available to characterize immune exposure.

As to this clone: Its target is unknown.

The primer mix had 60 Vbeta and 13 Jbeta primers. Sequenced by immunoSEQ multiplex PCR; TCRdb stores in-frame clones only, minus some. The data contain about 190,000 clones, approximately 80% of them singletons. The V gene's germline CDR1 is KGHSH and CDR2 LQKENI. Trimming removed 3 bases from V and 2 bases from J, with 16 bases in between. There are 16 residues in the CDR3. The chain employs TRBV18 and TRBJ2-5; maybe TRBD2 (5 bases). Sequenced: PBMCs. This TCR came from a male donor in good health and CMV-seronegative. The CDR3 nucleotides are TGTGCCAGCTCACCCTATCGCCGGGATACTCAAGAGACCCAGTACTTC. This sequence encodes CASSPYRRDTQETQYF.